Below, 21 T cell receptor beta chains from the same sample are listed, as sequenced in a study of T cell responses to AZD1222 COVID-19 vaccine. Generated by immunoSEQ multiplex PCR, the TCRdb table keeps only in-frame clones and is missing some. The sample contains over 150,000 clones, about 91% of which appear only once. Material: peripheral blood, obtained on day 0 of MenACWY control vaccination. Every receptor here comes from an adult in good health.

The chain has TRBV5-4 and TRBJ1-4; TRBD1 aligns across 7 bases. The ends lost 0 bases at V and 7 bases at J; junction bases unmatched: 12. The CDR3 sequence is 17 residues long. Per the germline V gene, CDR1 is SGHNT and CDR2 is YYREEE (reference sequence). The CDR3 reads CASSLVGRGYGGEKLFF. The CDR3 DNA reads TGTGCCAGCAGCTTGGTGGGCAGGGGGTACGGAGGTGAAAAACTGTTTTTT.

The rearrangement joins TRBV30 to TRBJ1-2; D uncertain. Germline assignment: CDR1 GTSNPN and CDR2 SVGIG (reference sequence). V lost 6 bases to trimming and J lost 0 bases, with 14 bases between them. The CDR3 is made up of 14 amino acids. CDR3 in DNA: TGTGCCTGTCCTACCATCAGTCCTAACTATGGCTACACCTTC. Amino acids: CACPTISPNYGYTF.

The chain couples TRBV7-3 to TRBJ2-7; no clear D gene. Germline V gives CDR1 SGHTA, CDR2 FQGTGA. The V end lost 3 bases, the J end lost 0 bases, and 12 bases lay between the germline ends. This CDR3 has 15 amino acids. The CDR3, as DNA: TGTGCCAGCAGCTTGTCGGCTGCTTCCTCCTACGAGCAGTACTTC. Translated: CASSLSAASSYEQYF.

The V gene is TRBV29-1, the J gene TRBJ2-2; 13 nucleotides line up with TRBD2. The V segment lost 7 bases and the J segment 1 base; nucleotides outside the gene matches: 0. CDR3 length: 14 amino acids. Germline V CDR1 and CDR2: SQVTM, ANQGSEA. The CDR3 sequence is CSGTSGGNTGELFF. CDR3 sequence (DNA): TGCAGCGGGACTAGCGGGGGGAACACCGGGGAGCTGTTTTTT.

The V gene is TRBV29-1, the J gene TRBJ2-2; 7 positions agree with TRBD2. The CDR3 totals 17 residues. Germline-derived CDR1 and CDR2 are SQVTM and ANQGSEA. J gave up 0 bases and V 5 bases, and 12 bases lay outside the gene matches. The CDR3 here is CSVYGTGGTSNTGELFF. The CDR3 DNA reads as TGCAGCGTTTATGGGACGGGAGGTACGTCGAACACCGGGGAGCTGTTTTTT.

The chain joins TRBV11-3 to TRBJ2-7; no firm D call. From germline, CDR1 is SGHNT and CDR2 YENEEA. V was clipped by 2 bases and J by 0 bases, with 8 bases between them. The CDR3 covers 14 residues. The CDR3 here is CASSLTRPSYEQYF. For the CDR3, the DNA is TGTGCCAGCAGCTTAACAAGGCCCTCCTACGAGCAGTACTTC.

As DNA, the CDR3 is TGTGCCTCGGCGGGGGAGACCCAGTACTTC. This gives the protein CASAGETQYF. V usage is TRBV7-9 and J usage is TRBJ2-5; D perhaps matches TRBD2 (6 bases). This CDR3 has 10 residues. In germline, CDR1 is SEHNR, CDR2 FQNEAQ (reference sequence). Trimming left V 11 bases short and J 5 bases short, with 9 bases between.

J is TRBJ1-3 and V is TRBV6-6; D is uncertain. Germline V gene sequence: CDR1 MNHNY, CDR2 SVGAGI (reference sequence). The CDR3 runs to 13 residues. V was pared by 7 bases and J by 0 bases, with 7 bases between. The CDR3 DNA reads TGTGCCAGCATTAACCACTCTGGAAACACCATATATTTT. Its protein is CASINHSGNTIYF.

This chain uses TRBV6-5 with TRBJ2-7; TRBD2 matches at 10 bases. The trim removed 7 bases at V and 2 bases at J, leaving 5 bases unmatched. Per germline, CDR1 MNHEY and CDR2 SVGAGI. The CDR3 loop spans 14 amino acids. The CDR3 nucleotides are TGTGCCAGCACCCCACTAGCGGGACCCTACGAGCAGTACTTC. The encoded protein is CASTPLAGPYEQYF.

This clone was observed a few times. This sequence joins TRBV6-2 or TRBV6-3 and TRBJ1-6; no definite D call. Germline V CDR1 and CDR2: MNHEY, SVGEGT. This CDR3 region has 15 residues. Between the trimmed V and J ends, which lost 5 bases and 7 bases, there was a span of 15 bases. The CDR3 is CASSRTFLGNSPLHF. The CDR3 coding sequence is TGTGCCAGCAGTCGAACGTTCCTAGGGAATTCACCCCTCCACTTT.

The rearrangement links TRBV7-9 to TRBJ1-1; 8 nucleotides line up with TRBD1. CDR1 is SEHNR and CDR2 is FQNEAQ in the germline V gene (reference sequence). Trimming at V came to 5 bases and at J to 1 base, leaving 9 bases not matched to a gene. The CDR3 runs 16 residues. CDR3 protein: CASSPKDRGPNTEAFF. CDR3 nucleotide sequence: TGTGCCAGCAGCCCGAAAGACAGGGGCCCGAACACTGAAGCTTTCTTT. The variable domain in full, completed from reference TRBV7-9 and TRBJ1-1, reads DTGVSQNPRHKITKRGQNVTFRCDPISEHNRLYWYRQTLGQGPEFLTYFQNEAQLEKSRLLSDRFSAERPKGSFSTLEIQRTEQGDSAMYLCASSPKDRGPNTEAFFGQGTRLTVV.

The chain carries TRBV11-3 and TRBJ1-1; no reliable D call. Per the germline V gene, CDR1 is SGHNT and CDR2 is YENEEA. The CDR3 is 14 amino acids. V shed 6 bases and J shed 1 base, with 12 bases lying between them. The CDR3 DNA sequence: TGTGCCAGCAGTAAGGGAAGTGGGAACACTGAAGCTTTCTTT. Translating gives CASSKGSGNTEAFF.

This chain links TRBV10-3 with TRBJ2-5, with 10 bases aligning to TRBD2. CDR1 ENHRY and CDR2 SYGVKD come from the germline V gene. V shed 0 bases and J 4 bases; nucleotides not matched to a gene: 11. There are 18 residues in the CDR3. The CDR3 DNA is TGTGCCATCAGTGAGTCAGCCAGGGCTAGCGGGAGAGCAGAGACCCAGTACTTC. It translates to CAISESARASGRAETQYF.

This clone came up a few times. The chain joins TRBV7-6 to TRBJ2-7; a weak D match, TRBD1 (6 bases). Germline CDR1 is SGHVS and CDR2 is FNYEAQ. The length of the CDR3 is 14 residues. V gave up 5 bases and J gave up 2 bases, with 13 bases separating them. In nucleotides, the CDR3 is TGTGCCAGCAGCGCTACAGGGAGCCCCTACGAGCAGTACTTC. It codes for CASSATGSPYEQYF.

The rearrangement links TRBV18 to TRBJ2-7; 9 positions match TRBD1. Germline V CDR1 and CDR2: KGHSH, LQKENI. There are 14 residues in the CDR3. V was pared by 3 bases and J by 3 bases, with 3 bases of the junction left unmatched. The CDR3 DNA reads TGTGCCAGCTCACCGGGGACAGGGAACTACGAGCAGTACTTC. This translates into CASSPGTGNYEQYF.

This clone is a singleton in its sample. The chain employs TRBV10-3 and TRBJ2-7; 9 bases are a match to TRBD1. This CDR3 is 14 amino acids long. CDR1 is ENHRY, CDR2 SYGVKD, per germline. Trimming at V came to 9 bases and at J to 0 bases, leaving 6 bases not matched to a gene. CDR3 nucleotide sequence: TGTGCCATTAGACAGGGGGGAAACTCCTACGAGCAGTACTTC. It is translated as CAIRQGGNSYEQYF.

The genes are TRBV9 and TRBJ2-1; the D gene is possibly TRBD2 (6 bases). The CDR3 consists of 19 residues. The germline V and J ends were trimmed by 0 bases and 4 bases, with 23 bases remaining between them. Germline V gives CDR1 SGDLS, CDR2 YYNGEE. The CDR3 spells CASSVDPPTSRPGYNEQFF. The DNA of the CDR3 is TGTGCCAGCAGCGTAGATCCCCCAACTAGCCGACCTGGATACAATGAGCAGTTCTTC.

The J gene is TRBJ1-5, the V gene TRBV24-1; D not certain. CDR1 is KGHDR and CDR2 is SFDVKD in the germline V gene. This CDR3 has 18 residues. Trimming left V 6 bases short and J 0 bases short, with 20 bases between. The CDR3 DNA reads as TGTGCCACCAGTAACAGCGGATCAAGCCACTATAGCAATCAGCCCCAGCATTTT. Translating gives CATSNSGSSHYSNQPQHF.

The chain has TRBV9 and TRBJ1-2; the D gene is possibly TRBD1 (5 bases). The CDR3 contains 14 residues. V was cut by 4 bases and J by 6 bases, with 16 bases left in between. Per the germline V gene, CDR1 is SGDLS and CDR2 is YYNGEE. CDR3 bases: TGTGCCAGCAGCCCTAGTGGGGGGATTGATGGCTACACCTTC. As protein: CASSPSGGIDGYTF. Combining the CDR3 with reference TRBV9 and TRBJ1-2 gives the whole variable domain DSGVTQTPKHLITATGQRVTLRCSPRSGDLSVYWYQQSLDQGLQFLIQYYNGEERAKGNILERFSAQQFPDLHSELNLSSLELGDSALYFCASSPSGGIDGYTFGSGTRLTVV.

The chain employs TRBV18 and TRBJ2-6; D is possibly TRBD1 (7 bases). This CDR3 contains 19 residues. Germline lookup yields CDR1 KGHSH and CDR2 LQKENI. Trimming left V 0 bases short and J 2 bases short, with 17 bases between. CDR3 nucleotide sequence: TGTGCCAGCTCACCACCCGCGGGACAGCGAGGCCCTGGGGCCAACGTCCTGACTTTC. This encodes CASSPPAGQRGPGANVLTF.

The rearrangement joins TRBV29-1 to TRBJ1-4, with D uncertain. Trimming removed 3 bases from V and 8 bases from J, with 7 bases in between. The CDR3 is made up of 11 amino acids. Germline assignment: CDR1 SQVTM and CDR2 ANQGSEA. Here the CDR3 DNA reads TGCAGCGTTGAGGTTGGGGAAAAACTGTTTTTT. This sequence encodes CSVEVGEKLFF.